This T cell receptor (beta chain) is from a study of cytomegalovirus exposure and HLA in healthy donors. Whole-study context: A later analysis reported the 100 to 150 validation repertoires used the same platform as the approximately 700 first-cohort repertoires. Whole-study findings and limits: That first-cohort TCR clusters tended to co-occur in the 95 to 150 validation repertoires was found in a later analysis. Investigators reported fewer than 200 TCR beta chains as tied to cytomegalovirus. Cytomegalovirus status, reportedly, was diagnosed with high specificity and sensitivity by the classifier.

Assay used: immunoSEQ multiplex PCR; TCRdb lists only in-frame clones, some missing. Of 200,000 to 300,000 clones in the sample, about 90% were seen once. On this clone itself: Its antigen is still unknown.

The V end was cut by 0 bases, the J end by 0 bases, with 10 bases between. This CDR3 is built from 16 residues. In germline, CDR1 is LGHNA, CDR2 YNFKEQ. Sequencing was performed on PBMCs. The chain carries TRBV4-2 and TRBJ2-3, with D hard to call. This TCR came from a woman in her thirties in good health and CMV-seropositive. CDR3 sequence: CASSQEGRPSTDTQYF. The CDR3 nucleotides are TGTGCCAGCAGCCAAGAGGGCAGGCCGAGCACAGATACGCAGTATTTT.